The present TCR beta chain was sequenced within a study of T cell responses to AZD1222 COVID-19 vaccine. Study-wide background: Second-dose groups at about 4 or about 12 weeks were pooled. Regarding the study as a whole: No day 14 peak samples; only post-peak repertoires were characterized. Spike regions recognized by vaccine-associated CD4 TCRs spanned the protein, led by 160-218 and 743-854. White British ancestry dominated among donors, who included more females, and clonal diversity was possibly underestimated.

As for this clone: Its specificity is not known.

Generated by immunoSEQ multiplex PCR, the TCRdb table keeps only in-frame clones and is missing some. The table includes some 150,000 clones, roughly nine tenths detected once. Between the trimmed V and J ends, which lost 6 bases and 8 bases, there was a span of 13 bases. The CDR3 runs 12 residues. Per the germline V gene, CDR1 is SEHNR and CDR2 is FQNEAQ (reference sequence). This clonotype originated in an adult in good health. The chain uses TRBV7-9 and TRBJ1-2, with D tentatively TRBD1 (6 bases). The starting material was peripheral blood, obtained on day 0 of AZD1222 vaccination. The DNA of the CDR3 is TGTGCCAGCAGTAAGGGGGAGGTGGGCTACACCTTC. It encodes CASSKGEVGYTF.